The 31 T cell receptor beta chains given below trace back to one sample, sequenced in a study of T-cell memory formation after mild COVID-19. TCRdb reprocessed the 5' RACE reads with MiXCR, giving one entry per CDR3 protein. Of roughly 300,000 distinct CDR3 sequences listed, 7.5% to 9.5% are singletons. Sequencing was performed on PBMCs or a T cell subset sorted from them (not recorded which). Source of these receptors: a man aged 18 to 35 who had mild COVID-19 (a few samples of this study predate the infection). Cell type and time point are not known.

This clonotype has just a few counts. The V and J genes are TRBV7-9 and TRBJ2-5, with TRBD1 matching over 7 bases. The CDR3 is made up of 17 amino acids. Germline CDR1 reads SEHNR; CDR2 reads FQNEAQ (reference sequence). After removal of 2 bases from V and 1 base from J, the junction contained 10 bases not matched to a gene. The CDR3 DNA follows: TGTGCCAGCAGCTTAAACCCCGGACAGGACCCCCAAGAGACCCAGTACTTC. It is translated as CASSLNPGQDPQETQYF.

This clonotype was recorded at least ten times. The rearrangement joins TRBV5-1 to TRBJ2-2; a possible D gene is TRBD1 (5 bases). Germline V CDR1 and CDR2: SGHRS, YFSETQ. V was clipped by 6 bases and J by 1 base, with 13 bases between them. This CDR3 has 15 residues. As DNA, the CDR3 is TGCGCCAGCACCAACTTAGGACAGAACACCGGGGAGCTGTTTTTT. Translation gives CASTNLGQNTGELFF.

This clonotype showed up many times. CDR3 sequence: CASTGTGITGELFF. CDR3 nucleotides: TGTGCCAGTACCGGGACAGGGATCACCGGGGAGCTGTTTTTT. The chain links TRBV19 to TRBJ2-2; TRBD1 matches at 9 bases. V gave up 7 bases and J gave up 4 bases; unmatched junction bases: 4. The CDR3 is 14 amino acids. Germline CDR1 and CDR2: LNHDA and SQIVND (reference sequence).

This clonotype has more than one count but fewer than ten. A read error may produce the germline difference seen at one junction end. The genes are TRBV20-1 and TRBJ2-5; D is tentatively TRBD1 or TRBD2 (6 bases each). Germline V lookup: CDR1 DFQATT, CDR2 SNEGSKA (reference sequence). The CDR3 length is 11 residues. CDR3 region: CSAPRGETLYF. The CDR3 nucleotides are TGCAGTGCCCCTAGGGGGGAGACCCTGTACTTC.

This clonotype was seen repeatedly, ten times or more. A much larger clone lies a single base off, so this may be a read error. This chain connects TRBV7-2 to TRBJ2-2; D uncertain. Germline CDR1 SGHTA, CDR2 FQGNSA. V was cut by 3 bases and J by 3 bases, with 2 bases left in between. The CDR3 is 12 residues long. The CDR3 spells CASSFDTGELFF. The CDR3 coding sequence is TGTGCCAGCAGCTTCGACACCGGGGAGCTGTTTTTT.

This clonotype has only a few counts. The chain carries TRBV19 and TRBJ2-3; TRBD2 agrees at 8 bases. CDR3 size: 14 residues. After removal of 10 bases from V and 1 base from J, the junction contained 7 bases not matched to a gene. CDR1 LNHDA and CDR2 SQIVND come from the germline V gene (reference sequence). For the CDR3, the DNA is TGTGCCAATATTCCGGGGGGGGGCACAGATACGCAGTATTTT. This gives the protein CANIPGGGTDTQYF.

The table lists this clonotype with a few counts. The genes are TRBV4-2 and TRBJ1-2; D gene uncertain. With 1 base removed from V and 6 bases from J, the gap between germline ends came to 9 bases. Germline loops: CDR1 LGHNA, CDR2 YNFKEQ. CDR3 length: 13 amino acids. The CDR3: CASSQVVRDGYTF. Written as DNA, the CDR3 is TGTGCCAGCAGCCAAGTCGTGAGGGATGGCTACACCTTC.

This clonotype was picked up many times. The chain employs TRBV5-1 and TRBJ1-1; a weak D match, TRBD1 (6 bases). The V gene's germline CDR1 is SGHRS and CDR2 YFSETQ. The CDR3 has 12 residues. V lost 0 bases and J 8 bases, leaving 8 bases between the germline ends. CDR3 sequence: CASSLGGQEAFF. The CDR3 DNA reads TGCGCCAGCAGCTTGGGGGGGCAGGAAGCTTTCTTT. Together with reference TRBV5-1 and TRBJ1-1, the CDR3 gives the full variable domain: KAGVTQTPRYLIKTRGQQVTLSCSPISGHRSVSWYQQTPGQGLQFLFEYFSETQRNKGNFPGRFSGRQFSNSRSEMNVSTLELGDSALYLCASSLGGQEAFFGQGTRLTVV.

The gene calls are TRBV10-3 and TRBJ2-3; the D is unclear. Germline V gene lookup returns CDR1 ENHRY and CDR2 SYGVKD. V lost 6 bases and J 0 bases, leaving 10 bases between the germline ends. CDR3 size: 14 residues. DNA of the CDR3: TGTGCCATCAGACCTGATCCTAGCACAGATACGCAGTATTTT. Translated, it gives CAIRPDPSTDTQYF.

The chain is built from TRBV20-1 and TRBJ2-7; 10 nucleotides agree with TRBD1. CDR1 DFQATT and CDR2 SNEGSKA come from the germline V gene (reference sequence). J was trimmed by 1 base and V by 3 bases; bases with no gene match: 18. The CDR3 runs 19 residues. Here the CDR3 DNA reads TGCAGTGCTAGCCCAAGGACAGGGGGTACACCACTCTTTTCCTACGAGCAGTACTTC. Translating it yields CSASPRTGGTPLFSYEQYF.

This clonotype appeared many times. The chain uses TRBV20-1 and TRBJ2-5, with D possibly TRBD1 on 6 matching bases. The CDR3 has 14 amino acids. V gave up 0 bases and J gave up 1 base, with 9 bases separating them. The germline V gene has CDR1 DFQATT and CDR2 SNEGSKA (reference sequence). CDR3 DNA sequence: TGCAGTGCTAGAGATGCAGGGGTCCAAGAGACCCAGTACTTC. It encodes CSARDAGVQETQYF.

The table lists this clonotype with a few counts. V gene TRBV7-2 combines with J gene TRBJ2-7; D tentatively fits TRBD1 or TRBD2 (5 bases each). CDR1 SGHTA and CDR2 FQGNSA come from the germline V gene. V was pared by 5 bases and J by 3 bases, with 17 bases between. The CDR3 extends over 15 amino acids. The CDR3 DNA follows: TGTGCCAGCAGCGAGGGGCCGGGGTCTTTCTACGAGCAGTACTTC. This encodes CASSEGPGSFYEQYF.

The V and J genes are TRBV6-2 or TRBV6-3 and TRBJ1-2; maybe TRBD1 (6 bases). The ends were cut back, 0 bases at V and 4 bases at J, with 9 bases in the middle. This CDR3 spans 14 amino acids. Looked up from germline, CDR1 is MNHEY and CDR2 is SVGEGT. CDR3 DNA: TGTGCCAGCAGTTACTCCCTGGACAGCTATGGCTACACCTTC. Translation: CASSYSLDSYGYTF.

CDR3 sequence reads: CASSASSGTENTEAFF. The CDR3 DNA follows: TGTGCCAGCAGTGCTTCTTCAGGGACGGAGAACACTGAAGCTTTCTTT. The chain links TRBV6-6 to TRBJ1-1; perhaps TRBD1 as D (5 bases). The CDR3 contains 16 residues. Per germline, CDR1 MNHNY and CDR2 SVGAGI (reference sequence). V dropped 5 bases and J dropped 1 base, with 17 bases sitting between them.

In this sample, this clonotype turned up a few times. The gene calls are TRBV12-3 or TRBV12-4 and TRBJ2-7; D possibly corresponds to TRBD1 (5 bases). V was shortened by 4 bases and J by 6 bases, with 10 bases between the two germline ends. The CDR3 totals 12 residues. As DNA, the CDR3 is TGTGCCAGCAGTTCCCAGGGTACCGAGCAGTACTTC. Translating it yields CASSSQGTEQYF.

This clonotype was counted a few times. The chain is built from TRBV18 and TRBJ1-2; D is unresolved. Between the trimmed V and J ends, which lost 6 bases and 8 bases, there was a span of 16 bases. This CDR3 region has 13 residues. CDR1 and CDR2 from the germline V gene are KGHSH and LQKENI. The CDR3 sequence: CASSLERERGYTF. The CDR3, as DNA: TGTGCCAGCTCTCTCGAGCGGGAGCGAGGCTACACCTTC.

There are a few counts of this clonotype. V and J are TRBV7-2 and TRBJ2-5, with 10 bases lining up with TRBD2. Trimming cost V 4 bases and J 5 bases; bases outside gene matches: 7. This CDR3 comprises 15 residues. Germline CDR1 is SGHTA and CDR2 is FQGNSA. The CDR3 here is CASSWSSGGGETQYF. The DNA for the CDR3 is TGTGCCAGCAGCTGGTCGAGCGGGGGGGGTGAGACCCAGTACTTC.

This clonotype has more than one count but fewer than ten. The V gene is TRBV7-2, the J gene TRBJ2-7; 7 nucleotides align to TRBD1. Germline loops: CDR1 SGHTA, CDR2 FQGNSA. Trimming at V came to 5 bases and at J to 6 bases, leaving 10 bases not matched to a gene. This CDR3 comprises 14 residues. The CDR3 spells CASSGTIQGLEQYF. CDR3 nucleotides: TGTGCCAGCAGCGGTACCATACAGGGGCTCGAGCAGTACTTC. The whole variable domain, filled in from reference TRBV7-2 and TRBJ2-7, reads GAGVSQSPSNKVTEKGKDVELRCDPISGHTALYWYRQSLGQGLEFLIYFQGNSAPDKSGLPSDRFSAERTGGSVSTLTIQRTQQEDSAVYLCASSGTIQGLEQYFGPGTRLTVT.

The V and J genes are TRBV7-6 and TRBJ1-2; the D gene is possibly TRBD1 (5 bases). In germline, CDR1 is SGHVS, CDR2 FNYEAQ. V was clipped by 2 bases and J by 4 bases, with 14 bases between them. CDR3 length: 15 residues. CDR3 in DNA: TGTGCCAGCAGCTTAAGGGGCCTTCCCTCCTATGGCTACACCTTC. Translating gives CASSLRGLPSYGYTF.

This rearrangement joins TRBV5-4 to TRBJ2-2; D assignment may be TRBD1 or TRBD2 (5 bases each). Trimming took 1 base from V and 7 from J, leaving 23 bases between them. The CDR3 is made up of 18 amino acids. Germline CDR1 SGHNT, CDR2 YYREEE (reference sequence). Written as DNA, the CDR3 is TGTGCCAGCAGCTTGTTTTGGGGGTTGACCATAACAGGCGGGGAGCTGTTTTTT. Amino acid sequence: CASSLFWGLTITGGELFF.

This clonotype turned up a few times. The V and J genes are TRBV20-1 and TRBJ1-1; tentative D call: TRBD1 (5 bases). Per germline, CDR1 DFQATT and CDR2 SNEGSKA (reference sequence). V was trimmed by 1 base and J by 11 bases, leaving 17 bases between them. This CDR3 region has 13 residues. CDR3 DNA: TGCAGTGCTAGAGTTTCCGGGACCCAGAACGCTTTCTTT. The encoded protein is CSARVSGTQNAFF.

This clonotype has ten or more counts. The chain joins TRBV29-1 to TRBJ2-1; D may be TRBD1 or TRBD2 (5 bases each). This CDR3 has 14 residues. Trimming shortened V by 6 bases and J by 12 bases, and 24 bases separated the two germline ends. CDR1 is SQVTM and CDR2 is ANQGSEA in the germline V gene. For the CDR3, the DNA is TGCAGCGTGTCCCGGGACCCGCTCACTGGCGGGCAGTTCTTC. Translation gives CSVSRDPLTGGQFF.

This clonotype occurred a few times. The chain recombines TRBV5-1 with TRBJ2-3; 14 nucleotides match TRBD2. Germline assignment: CDR1 SGHRS and CDR2 YFSETQ. With V trimmed by 4 bases and J by 4 bases, 8 bases remained unmatched. The CDR3 runs 17 residues. CDR3 loop: CASSKAGLAGASDTQYF. The DNA for the CDR3 is TGCGCCAGCAGCAAAGCGGGACTAGCGGGGGCCTCAGATACGCAGTATTTT.

V gene TRBV12-3 or TRBV12-4 combines with J gene TRBJ2-5; D gene unclear. The CDR3 spans 13 residues. The V end was cut by 3 bases, the J end by 8 bases, with 13 bases between. The CDR3 protein is CASSFLSEVTQYF. The CDR3 DNA is TGTGCCAGCAGTTTTTTGAGTGAGGTAACCCAGTACTTC.

The V and J genes are TRBV12-3 or TRBV12-4 and TRBJ2-5; D remains unclear. CDR3 length: 13 amino acids. Between the trimmed V and J ends, which lost 7 bases and 3 bases, there was a span of 12 bases. CDR3 protein: CASTLRPEETQYF. In nucleotides, the CDR3 is TGTGCCAGCACCTTGAGGCCAGAAGAGACCCAGTACTTC.

The V call is TRBV24-1, the J call TRBJ2-5; D not certain. The CDR3 spans 15 residues. Trimming removed 3 bases from V and 3 bases from J, with 13 bases in between. From germline, CDR1 is KGHDR and CDR2 SFDVKD. The CDR3 region has the DNA TGTGCCACCAGTGATCCCTCGGACGGAGAAGAGACCCAGTACTTC. It translates to CATSDPSDGEETQYF.

This clonotype was counted between two and nine times. The rearrangement uses TRBV9 and TRBJ1-1; TRBD1 might be the D (5 bases). Germline V gene data show CDR1 as SGDLS and CDR2 as YYNGEE. The CDR3 totals 15 residues. V was clipped by 0 bases and J by 1 base, with 10 bases between them. CDR3 coding DNA: TGTGCCAGCAGCGTAGACCCGGGGCCGAACACTGAAGCTTTCTTT. Translating it yields CASSVDPGPNTEAFF.

This clonotype was seen more than once but under ten times. The chain combines TRBV5-4 with TRBJ2-1; no definite D call. V lost 5 bases and J 2 bases, leaving 8 bases between the germline ends. The germline V gene encodes CDR1 SGHNT and CDR2 YYREEE (reference sequence). This CDR3 spans 13 amino acids. CDR3 sequence: CASRLDTYNEQFF. CDR3 nucleotides: TGTGCCAGCAGGCTAGATACCTACAATGAGCAGTTCTTC.

This clonotype has more than one count but fewer than ten. The chain is built from TRBV3-1 and TRBJ2-1; D remains ambiguous. The CDR3 spans 14 residues. Germline CDR1 and CDR2: LGHDT and YNNKEL (reference sequence). V lost 1 base to trimming and J lost 0 bases, with 4 bases between them. The CDR3 DNA reads as TGTGCCAGCAGCCAAGCCCTCTCCTACAATGAGCAGTTCTTC. This encodes CASSQALSYNEQFF.

V and J are TRBV9 and TRBJ2-7, with a possible D match to TRBD1 (5 bases). With 4 bases removed from V and 2 bases from J, the gap between germline ends came to 16 bases. This CDR3 comprises 15 residues. CDR1 and CDR2 from the germline V gene are SGDLS and YYNGEE. The CDR3 loop is CASSPEGAEPYEQYF. CDR3 DNA: TGTGCCAGCAGCCCGGAAGGGGCAGAACCCTACGAGCAGTACTTC. The full variable domain, in which reference TRBV9 and TRBJ2-7 provide the parts outside the CDR3, is DSGVTQTPKHLITATGQRVTLRCSPRSGDLSVYWYQQSLDQGLQFLIQYYNGEERAKGNILERFSAQQFPDLHSELNLSSLELGDSALYFCASSPEGAEPYEQYFGPGTRLTVT.

The chain has TRBV6-5 and TRBJ1-5; the match to TRBD1 covers 10 bases. The CDR3 runs 14 residues. Germline-derived CDR1 and CDR2 are MNHEY and SVGAGI. J was trimmed by 15 bases and V by 5 bases; bases with no gene match: 13. CDR3 coding DNA: TGTGCCAGCAGTGACCGGGACAGGGGCTTACAGGCGCATTTT. This translates into CASSDRDRGLQAHF.